One and the same sample provided the 13 T cell receptor beta chains below, sequenced in a study of blood T cell repertoires in COVID-19. Profiled with immunoSEQ multiplex PCR; TCRdb holds only in-frame clones, not every one. Counted here are tens of thousands of clones, approximately 89% occurring once; the ten biggest clones make up about 7%. Source material: peripheral blood. These receptor sequences come from a man in his 60s with active or convalescent COVID-19.

The chain is built from TRBV13 and TRBJ2-5; TRBD1 matches at 11 bases. The CDR3 is made up of 14 amino acids. In germline, CDR1 is PRHDT, CDR2 FYEKMQ (reference sequence). Unmatched junction bases numbered 0, after V lost 0 bases and J lost 6 bases. CDR3 nucleotide sequence: TGTGCCAGCAGCTTAGGGGACAGGGGGCAGACCCAGTACTTC. It yields the protein CASSLGDRGQTQYF.

CDR3 in DNA: TGTGCCAGCAGCCACAGGGGGCGCCCAGATACGCAGTATTTT. Translated, it gives CASSHRGRPDTQYF. The chain links TRBV6-5 to TRBJ2-3, with TRBD1 identical over 9 bases. Germline CDR1 is MNHEY and CDR2 is SVGAGI. V was pared by 6 bases and J by 4 bases, with 5 bases of the junction left unmatched. This CDR3 contains 14 residues.

V usage is TRBV19 and J usage is TRBJ2-3; the match to TRBD1 covers 7 bases. CDR3 length: 17 amino acids. With V trimmed by 0 bases and J by 0 bases, 6 bases remained unmatched. Germline V gives CDR1 LNHDA, CDR2 SQIVND (reference sequence). CDR3 in DNA: TGTGCCAGTAGTATAGATAAGGGGGCATTAAGCACAGATACGCAGTATTTT. As protein: CASSIDKGALSTDTQYF.

This clone was seen at least ten times. The chain employs TRBV5-8 and TRBJ2-1, with D possibly TRBD2 on 7 matching bases. Trimming took 5 bases from V and 9 from J, leaving 24 bases between them. Germline lookup yields CDR1 SGHTS and CDR2 YDEGEE. This CDR3 is 16 amino acids long. The CDR3 DNA is TGTGCCAGCAGACCGAGCGCGGGGGCCCCGGGCGGTGAGCAGTTCTTC. Translating it yields CASRPSAGAPGGEQFF.

In DNA form, the CDR3 reads TGTGCCAGCAGCCCAGACGGTAATAGCGGTTCACCCCTCCACTTT. It translates to CASSPDGNSGSPLHF. The rearrangement links TRBV11-2 to TRBJ1-6, with no clear D. The CDR3 is 15 residues long. Germline V gene sequence: CDR1 SGHAT, CDR2 FQNNGV. Deletions cut 5 bases from V and 9 bases from J, with 17 bases between.

The V gene is TRBV2, the J gene TRBJ2-3, with 10 bases that match TRBD1. CDR1 and CDR2 (germline): SNHLY, FYNNEI. The CDR3 sequence is 14 residues long. Unmatched junction bases numbered 4, after V lost 6 bases and J lost 4 bases. The CDR3 spells CASRDRGTADTQYF. The CDR3 nucleotides read TGTGCCAGCAGGGACAGGGGGACGGCAGATACGCAGTATTTT.

The V and J genes are TRBV2 and TRBJ2-7; no clear D gene. The CDR3 totals 14 residues. The germline CDR1 and CDR2 sequences are SNHLY and FYNNEI. Trimming shortened V by 7 bases and J by 1 base, and 14 bases separated the two germline ends. The CDR3 region has the DNA TGTGCCAGCAATCTACAGCCGAATTCCTACGAGCAGTACTTC. Protein: CASNLQPNSYEQYF. Full variable domain (outside the CDR3, taken from reference TRBV2 and TRBJ2-7): EPEVTQTPSHQVTQMGQEVILRCVPISNHLYFYWYRQILGQKVEFLVSFYNNEISEKSEIFDDQFSVERPDGSNFTLKIRSTKLEDSAMYFCASNLQPNSYEQYFGPGTRLTVT.

This chain joins TRBV7-9 and TRBJ2-1; possible D gene TRBD1, 6 bases. Germline lookup yields CDR1 SEHNR and CDR2 FQNEAQ (reference sequence). Trimming stripped 1 base from V and 10 bases from J, with 11 bases between. The CDR3 has 13 amino acids. This chain's CDR3 is CASSLDRDGEQFF. The DNA of the CDR3 is TGTGCCAGCAGCTTAGACAGGGACGGGGAGCAGTTCTTC.

The CDR3 loop reads CASSLSYLQPQHF. CDR3 coding DNA: TGTGCCAGCAGTTTATCGTATCTCCAGCCCCAGCATTTT. The chain recombines TRBV27 with TRBJ1-5; the D is unclear. The CDR3 loop spans 13 amino acids. The germline V gene has CDR1 MNHEY and CDR2 SMNVEV (reference sequence). The V gene lost 0 bases and the J gene lost 7 bases, with 7 bases spanning the gap.

The chain recombines TRBV6-1 with TRBJ1-2; 7 bases map to TRBD1. The CDR3 contains 15 residues. Germline values: CDR1 MNHNS, CDR2 SASEGT. The ends lost 3 bases at V and 0 bases at J; junction bases unmatched: 4. The CDR3 spells CASSDRQGANYGYTF. CDR3 nucleotides: TGTGCCAGCAGTGACCGACAGGGCGCTAACTATGGCTACACCTTC.

This chain joins TRBV5-1 and TRBJ1-6, with TRBD1 matching 7 bases. The CDR3 is 19 amino acids. V was pared by 4 bases and J by 0 bases, with 13 bases of the junction left unmatched. The germline CDR1 and CDR2 sequences are SGHRS and YFSETQ. CDR3 residues: CASSEAPGTAFSYNSPLHF. Written as DNA, the CDR3 is TGCGCCAGCAGCGAAGCCCCGGGGACAGCCTTCTCCTATAATTCACCCCTCCACTTT.

The chain combines TRBV7-2 with TRBJ1-1, with D unclear. The V end lost 5 bases, the J end lost 6 bases, and 7 bases lay between the germline ends. The germline V gene has CDR1 SGHTA and CDR2 FQGNSA. This CDR3 comprises 11 residues. The CDR3 DNA reads TGTGCCAGCAGCCAAGCTGCTGAAGCTTTCTTT. Translating it yields CASSQAAEAFF.

The J gene is TRBJ2-1, the V gene TRBV12-5; 8 nucleotides align to TRBD1. Germline trimming cut 1 base from V and 4 bases from J; bases unmatched to any gene: 0. Looked up from germline, CDR1 is LGHNT and CDR2 is FRNRAP. CDR3 length equals 14 residues. The CDR3 protein is CASGLGTGYNEQFF. DNA of the CDR3: TGTGCTAGTGGTTTGGGGACAGGGTACAATGAGCAGTTCTTC.